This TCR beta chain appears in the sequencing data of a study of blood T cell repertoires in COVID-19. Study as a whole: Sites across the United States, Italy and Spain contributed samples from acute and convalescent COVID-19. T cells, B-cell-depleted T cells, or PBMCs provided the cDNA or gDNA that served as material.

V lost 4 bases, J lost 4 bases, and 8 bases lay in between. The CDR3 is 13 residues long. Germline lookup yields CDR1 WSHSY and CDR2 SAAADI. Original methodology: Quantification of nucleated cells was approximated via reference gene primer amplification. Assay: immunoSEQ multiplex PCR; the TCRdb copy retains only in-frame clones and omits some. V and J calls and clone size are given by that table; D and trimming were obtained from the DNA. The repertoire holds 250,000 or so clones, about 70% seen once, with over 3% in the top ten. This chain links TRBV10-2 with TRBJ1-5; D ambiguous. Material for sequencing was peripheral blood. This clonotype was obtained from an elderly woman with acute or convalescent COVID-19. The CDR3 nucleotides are TGCGCCAGCAGTGCCCCCGGGAATCAGCCCCAGCATTTT. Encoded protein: CASSAPGNQPQHF.